This T cell receptor beta chain was documented in a study of glioma-infiltrating T cells. Findings and limits, study-wide: Above-expected tissue-blood divergence occurred in all gliomas, most in low-grade ones. Only very few CDR3 sequences appeared in both tissue and blood.

TCR alpha and beta CDR3 regions were amplified from RNA using iRepertoire nested multiplex PCR. Tissue mRNA or PBMC total RNA, about 85-400 ng, went into one-step reverse transcription and amplification. TCRdb used MiXCR to reprocess the multiplex PCR reads, holding one entry per CDR3 protein. The sample carries about 110,000 distinct CDR3 sequences, under 30% recorded once. In this sample, this clonotype turned up a few times. Its target is unknown. Trimming took 5 bases from V and 9 from J; bases not matched to a gene: 5. Germline assignment: CDR1 MGHDK and CDR2 SYGVNS. This CDR3 region has 12 residues.

The source material was glioma tissue, nonneoplastic brain tissue, or PBMCs (not recorded which). This receptor was identified in a human donor with low-grade glioma or glioblastoma, undergoing nonglioma brain surgery, or in good health (not recorded which). V usage is TRBV25-1 and J usage is TRBJ1-1, with 8 bases identical to TRBD1. CDR3 DNA sequence: TGTGCCAGCAGTCCAGGGACAGGCAAAGCTTTCTTT. It is translated as CASSPGTGKAFF.